This TCR beta chain stems from a study of T cell responses to AZD1222 COVID-19 vaccine. This clone has a single count. Produced via immunoSEQ multiplex PCR; TCRdb's table is partial and in-frame only. The repertoire holds 120,000 or so clones, with around 87% as singletons. The length of the CDR3 is 15 residues. After removal of 4 bases from V and 3 bases from J, the junction contained 7 bases not matched to a gene. The germline CDR1 and CDR2 sequences are LGHNA and YNFKEQ. The starting material was peripheral blood, obtained on day 0 of AZD1222 vaccination. The clonotype was recovered from an adult in good health. J is TRBJ2-7 and V is TRBV4-2; TRBD2 matches 9 bases. The CDR3 DNA reads as TGTGCCAGCAGCCCAGGTAGCGGGAGAGACTACGAGCAGTACTTC. Encoded protein: CASSPGSGRDYEQYF.